This T cell receptor beta chain derives from a study of CD8+ T cells in alopecia areata (dated by TCRdb to 2017 to 2018). As for the study more broadly: The study used high-throughput TCRbeta sequencing to examine T cell clonal expansion in alopecia areata, in both the C3H/HeJ mouse model and human patients. immunoSEQ multiplex PCR using 35 Vbeta forward primers and 13 Jbeta reverse primers was used to amplify TCRbeta CDR3 regions. RNA came from the PAXgene miRNA kit for fixed scalp, the miRNeasy kit for PBMCs, and the RNeasy kit for mouse skin. On the human side, TCRbeta sequencing was run on scalp tissue and on sorted CD4+ and CD8+ peripheral blood T cells from healthy controls and from alopecia areata patients with either patchy or totalis/universalis disease. Scalp clonality was compared among normal scalp (n=4), patchy alopecia areata scalp (n=8), and alopecia totalis/universalis scalp (n=8). Points the paper makes about the study in general: TCR sequences shared between patients were less clear than in mice, possibly partly because of HLA diversity in the patient population. Compared with normal scalp, lesional scalp, particularly in alopecia totalis/universalis, had higher clonality and more expanded CD8+ clones, which suggests antigenic drive. Unlike mouse skin, which is dominated by gammadelta T cells, normal human skin has resident alphabeta T cells that are also sequenced, and this complicates analysis of the scalp TCR repertoire.

The library was built by means of the immunoSEQ multiplex PCR assay. RNA was extracted from all samples and reverse transcribed into cDNA as template for TCR sequencing. SuperScript III was used to make first-strand cDNA, primed with a 2:1 mix of oligo-dT and random hexamers. A synthetic immune receptor repertoire was used to measure amplification bias, and any remaining bias was corrected computationally. Under the source paper's analysis protocol: Raw reads were preprocessed for error removal, and CDR3 was defined according to IMGT conventions as running from the conserved cysteine to phenylalanine. To get clonality, Shannon entropy was normalized by log2 of the number of productive unique TCRs and the result was subtracted from 1. CD4 or CD8 identity of scalp clones was inferred by cross-referencing scalp TCRbeta sequences with sorted blood CD4 and CD8 repertoires. The table comes from immuneACCESS by way of TCRdb, which keeps in-frame sequences with V and J called. Part of the clones is missing from these tables; in studies checked, under half for an unresolved V gene and the rest for unknown reasons. The D gene and trimming were derived from the DNA, and the V and J assignments and clone size from that table. The sample contains around 190,000 clones, 45% to 70% of them found a single time. Roughly 5% of the sample lies in the top ten.

After PBMCs were isolated by density centrifugation and stained for CD3, CD4 and CD8, a FACSAria was used to sort CD4+ and CD8+ T cells. Unaffected controls provided scalp biopsies and blood samples. This clone was seen a few times. No cognate antigen has been identified for it. Base qualities are not provided; no much larger clone lies one nucleotide away. The receptor comes from a human donor in good health. Sample: CD8+ T cells sorted from blood.

The DNA sequence reads TGTGCCAGCAGCCCGGACCGACAGCACAATGAGCAGTTCTTC. Translation gives CASSPDRQHNEQFF. The rearranged segments are TRBV5-6 and TRBJ2-1; D gene: possibly TRBD1, on 5 matching bases. Measured from the cysteine to the phenylalanine, the CDR3 is 14 residues long. The DNA shown is the 42-base CDR3, in frame from base 1. The junction shows trimming of 4 bases on V and 5 bases on J, plus 13 bases between the germline ends. The germline V gene yields SGHDT for CDR1 and YYEEEE for CDR2.